This TCR beta chain came from a study of long-term antiretroviral therapy in people with HIV. A note on this clone: The antigen remains undetermined.

Samples were assayed with immunoSEQ v3.0 at survey level. Sequencing was performed with immunoSEQ multiplex PCR; in TCRdb, only in-frame clones are kept and a portion is missing. The table has around 31,000 clones, less than 90% seen once. CDR3 length equals 15 residues. V was pared by 1 base and J by 7 bases, with 7 bases of the junction left unmatched. Looked up from germline, CDR1 is SGHVS and CDR2 is FQNEAQ. The study's findings and limits: Upon ART, diversity increased but remained lower than transplant donor controls. Pre-ART expanded clones dominated the repertoire at every time point.

This rearrangement joins TRBV7-8 to TRBJ1-2; 9 bases fit TRBD1. The source of this sequence is a man aged 50-60 years with HIV. This material consisted of unsorted PBMCs, taken around 5 years before starting antiretroviral therapy. The CDR3 nucleotides read TGTGCCAGCAGCTTAGTAGAACAGGGGGCTACTGGCTACACCTTC. Translated: CASSLVEQGATGYTF.